Listed below are T cell receptor beta chains from one sample, sequenced in a study of blood T cell repertoires in COVID-19. Generated by immunoSEQ multiplex PCR, the TCRdb table keeps only in-frame clones and is missing some. The profile shows tens of thousands of clones, 85% to 90% of them singletons. Sequenced sample: peripheral blood. The receptor source for this set is a woman aged 45-65 years with active COVID-19. Both conserved end residues are part of each CDR3. Each record gives: V gene, D gene, J gene, clone size, CDR3 DNA, CDR3 protein. The D gene is left open where the match is weak. Only part of the rows carry a size: once, few, many, or a class if the clone is expanded.

>TRBV28|TRBD1|TRBJ1-3|NA
TGTGCCAGCCTGACAGGGGTCGGAAACACCATATATTTT
CASLTGVGNTIYF
>TRBV6-6|NA|TRBJ1-6|NA
TGTGCCAGCGAGGAGAATTCACCCCTCCACTTT
CASEENSPLHF
>TRBV30|NA|TRBJ2-5|NA
TGTGCCTGGACACCGGGGGAGACCCAGTACTTC
CAWTPGETQYF
>TRBV11-3|NA|TRBJ1-1|once
TGTGCCAGCAGCTTAGGTACTGTTTCTGAAGCTTTCTTT
CASSLGTVSEAFF
>TRBV6-1|NA|TRBJ2-1|NA
TGTGCCAGCAGTGACAGAGGTCAGAGCAATGAGCAGTTCTTC
CASSDRGQSNEQFF
>TRBV6-5|TRBD2|TRBJ2-1|NA
TGTGCCAGCAGTTACGCGTTAGCGGGAGGGCCGGATGAGCAGTTCTTC
CASSYALAGGPDEQFF
>TRBV10-3|TRBD2|TRBJ2-4|once
TGTGCCATCAGTGAGTCGGGAGCGGGGAACATTCAGTACTTC
CAISESGAGNIQYF
>TRBV6-1|NA|TRBJ1-4|NA
TGTGCCAGCAGTGAGTTGGTAGGGGTCGGTGAAAAACTGTTTTTT
CASSELVGVGEKLFF
>TRBV2|NA|TRBJ1-2|NA
TGTGCCAGCGTCATCGAGTCACGGAACTATGGCTACACCTTC
CASVIESRNYGYTF
>TRBV11-2|TRBD1|TRBJ2-1|NA
TGTGCCAGCAGCCCTAGAGGGACAGGGGGGAGAAATGAGCAGTTCTTC
CASSPRGTGGRNEQFF
>TRBV10-3|NA|TRBJ2-7|once
TGTGCCATCAGTGTGGAGGCCACCTACGAGCAGTACTTC
CAISVEATYEQYF
>TRBV19|NA|TRBJ2-7|few
TGTGCCAGTAGTATTCAGGGCGGTTCCTACGAGCAGTACTTC
CASSIQGGSYEQYF
>TRBV9|NA|TRBJ2-1|NA
TGTGCCAGCAGCGTAGACTATTGGCAGGGCTACAATGAGCAGTTCTTC
CASSVDYWQGYNEQFF
>TRBV15|NA|TRBJ2-7|NA
TGTGCCACCACAGATATAGGGGCCCAGTACGAGCAGTACTTC
CATTDIGAQYEQYF
>TRBV7-9|NA|TRBJ1-1|NA
TGTGCCAGCAGCCTGAGGCAGGGGATTGGAGCTTTCTTT
CASSLRQGIGAFF
>TRBV10-3|TRBD2|TRBJ2-1|NA
TGTGCCATCAGTGAATCATTCGGGGCTAGCGGGAACGTCTATGAGCAGTTCTTC
CAISESFGASGNVYEQFF
>TRBV18|TRBD2|TRBJ2-3|NA
TGTGCCAGCTCAACTACTAGCGGTTTCACAGATACGCAGTATTTT
CASSTTSGFTDTQYF
>TRBV7-9|TRBD2|TRBJ2-7|NA
TGTGCCAGCAGCTTAGGCGGGAGTGGCGAGCAGTACTTC
CASSLGGSGEQYF
>TRBV2|TRBD1|TRBJ1-1|NA
TGTGCCAGCAGTGTTGGGACAGCCGAAGCTTTCTTT
CASSVGTAEAFF
>TRBV29-1|TRBD1|TRBJ2-1|NA
TGCAGCGCCTATGGACAGGGGTCCTACAATGAGCAGTTCTTC
CSAYGQGSYNEQFF
>TRBV7-9|TRBD2|TRBJ2-5|NA
TGTGCCAGCAATAATGAAGGACTAGCGAGATTTGAGACCCAGTACTTC
CASNNEGLARFETQYF
>TRBV7-2|NA|TRBJ2-5|NA
TGTGCCAGCAGTAATGATCGGGCGGGGACCCAGTACTTC
CASSNDRAGTQYF
>TRBV2|TRBD2|TRBJ2-5|NA
TGTGCCAGCAGTGAATCCTCCCCAGCGGGGGGAGAGACCCAGTACTTC
CASSESSPAGGETQYF
>TRBV10-1|NA|TRBJ2-7|NA
TGCGCCACCCGGAGGGACAGCAACTCCTACGAGCAGTACTTC
CATRRDSNSYEQYF
>TRBV28|NA|TRBJ1-5|NA
TGTGCCAGCAGGAAACAGGGCCTCCCTGGGCCCCAGCATTTT
CASRKQGLPGPQHF
>TRBV7-2|TRBD1|TRBJ2-7|NA
TGTGCCAGCAGCCTCTACAGGGGGCAACAGTACTTC
CASSLYRGQQYF
>TRBV28|NA|TRBJ2-7|NA
TGTGCCAGCAGTTTGGGCGGGGCACCATCCCCTCGGGAGCAGTACTTC
CASSLGGAPSPREQYF
>TRBV7-6|TRBD2|TRBJ2-5|NA
TGTGCCAGCAGCGCGACTAGCGGGAGATTTCAGACCCAGTACTTC
CASSATSGRFQTQYF
>TRBV6-6|NA|TRBJ2-1|NA
TGTGCCGCGCACCGAGGCGGAGACAATGAGCAGTTCTTC
CAAHRGGDNEQFF
>TRBV5-1|NA|TRBJ1-2|NA
TGCGCCAGCAGCTTGGACCACAGCAACTATGGCTACACCTTC
CASSLDHSNYGYTF
>TRBV30|NA|TRBJ1-2|NA
TGTGCCTGGAGTGTACTATCGCGGTCGCGCCCTGGCTACACCTTC
CAWSVLSRSRPGYTF
>TRBV4-1|TRBD1|TRBJ1-2|NA
TGCGCCAGCAGCCAACCGACAGGGCCTAACTATGGCTACACCTTC
CASSQPTGPNYGYTF
>TRBV7-6|TRBD2|TRBJ2-3|once
TGTGCCAGCAGCTCTCTAGCGGGAGGCACAGATACGCAGTATTTT
CASSSLAGGTDTQYF
>TRBV30|TRBD2|TRBJ2-5|NA
TGTGCCTGGAGTGTAGCGCCGGGAGGGGGACAAGAGACCCAGTACTTC
CAWSVAPGGGQETQYF
>TRBV18|TRBD1|TRBJ2-1|NA
TGTGCCAGCTCACCACAGGCCAGGGGGCCTATCGAGCAGTTCTTC
CASSPQARGPIEQFF
>TRBV5-1|TRBD1|TRBJ1-2|NA
TGCGCCAGCAGCCTAGGGACAGGCGAACATGGCTACACCTTC
CASSLGTGEHGYTF
>TRBV5-4|TRBD1|TRBJ1-1|NA
TGTGCCAGCAGCTTCCCCGGGACAGGGGGCATGAACACTGAAGCTTTCTTT
CASSFPGTGGMNTEAFF
>TRBV18|NA|TRBJ2-7|once
TGTGCCAGCTCACACGGGGGAGCATCCTACGAGCAGTACTTC
CASSHGGASYEQYF